These T cell receptor beta chains were read from a single sample in a study of T-cell reconstitution after alpha-beta-depleted transplantation in children. TCRdb ran MiXCR on the PCR reads and lists one entry per CDR3 protein. The repertoire has 350,000 to 450,000 distinct CDR3 sequences, roughly 14% of them found once; the top ten carry about 3.9%. Specimen: PBMCs, collected from the stem cell graft. The receptors were sampled from a human donor who donated a stem cell graft to a child with Fanconi anemia. Each CDR3 is given with its conserved first and last residue.

>TRBV27
CASSLFSPGLAGGRGDTQYF
>TRBV4-2
CASSQDVTGGLRIYGYTF
>TRBV7-2
CASSRREGNNEQFF
>TRBV5-4
CASSSNLEGEKLFF
>TRBV5-1
CASTVGVGITDTEAFF
>TRBV5-1
CASREQGASGANVLTF
>TRBV5-1
CASSGQGRQETQYF
>TRBV5-4
CASSLDAPKGYGYTF
>TRBV6-1
CASSQPGQGRVSYTF
>TRBV5-1
CASSLGSRDRGRGYTF
>TRBV5-1
CASSDSSGTDTQYF
>TRBV12-3/TRBV12-4
CASSTTGGWGRETQYF
>TRBV19
CASNQDRVTGELFF
>TRBV12-3/TRBV12-4
CASSRQANEQFF
>TRBV5-5
CASSNWGTASSGANVLTF
>TRBV15
CATSRGQYTGELFF
>TRBV12-3/TRBV12-4
CASSPGPNEQFF
>TRBV29-1
CSVVGGPYEQYF
>TRBV5-6
CVSRAPCGPGNTIYF
>TRBV18
CASSPQADRRFPYEQYF
>TRBV5-4
CASSFGTTTGELFF
>TRBV10-2
CASSEPGTDGGYTF
>TRBV6-6
CASRTAASYEQYF
>TRBV20-1
CSKVGAVNTEAFF
>TRBV3-1
CASSQGPGTGWAATNEKLFF
>TRBV28
CASSLAGGSSYNEQFF
>TRBV12-3/TRBV12-4
CASSFRVGGETQYF